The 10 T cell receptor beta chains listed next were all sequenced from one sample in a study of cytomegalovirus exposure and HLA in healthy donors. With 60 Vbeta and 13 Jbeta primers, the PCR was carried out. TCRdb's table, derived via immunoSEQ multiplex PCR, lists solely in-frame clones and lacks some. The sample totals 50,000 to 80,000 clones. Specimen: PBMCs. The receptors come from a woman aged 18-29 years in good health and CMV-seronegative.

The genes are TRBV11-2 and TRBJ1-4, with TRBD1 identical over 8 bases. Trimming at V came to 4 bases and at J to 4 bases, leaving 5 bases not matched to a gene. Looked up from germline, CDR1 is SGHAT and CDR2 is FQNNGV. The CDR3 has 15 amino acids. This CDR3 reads CASSSGQGLNEKLFF. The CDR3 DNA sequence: TGTGCCAGCAGCTCTGGACAGGGCCTTAATGAAAAACTGTTTTTT.

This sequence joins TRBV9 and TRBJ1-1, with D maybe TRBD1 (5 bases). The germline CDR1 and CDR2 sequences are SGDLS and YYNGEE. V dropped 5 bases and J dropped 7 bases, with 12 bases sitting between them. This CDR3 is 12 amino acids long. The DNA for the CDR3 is TGTGCCAGCAGTGTCACGGGGGGTGAAGCTTTCTTT. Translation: CASSVTGGEAFF.

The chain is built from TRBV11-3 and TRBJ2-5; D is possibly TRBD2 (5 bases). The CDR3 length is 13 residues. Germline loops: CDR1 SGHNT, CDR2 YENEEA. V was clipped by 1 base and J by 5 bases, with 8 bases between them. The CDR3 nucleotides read TGTGCCAGCAGCTTAGGGGCGGGTGAGACCCAGTACTTC. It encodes CASSLGAGETQYF.

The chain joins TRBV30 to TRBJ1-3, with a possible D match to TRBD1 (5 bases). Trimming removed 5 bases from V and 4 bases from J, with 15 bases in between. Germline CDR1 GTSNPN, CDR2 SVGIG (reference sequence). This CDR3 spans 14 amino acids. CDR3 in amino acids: CAWGLGGTGNTIYF. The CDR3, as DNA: TGTGCCTGGGGTCTGGGAGGGACCGGAAACACCATATATTTT.

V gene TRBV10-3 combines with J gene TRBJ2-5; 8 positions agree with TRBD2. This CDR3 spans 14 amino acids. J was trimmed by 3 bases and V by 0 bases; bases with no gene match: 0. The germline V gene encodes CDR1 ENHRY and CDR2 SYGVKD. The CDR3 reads CAISESTSEETQYF. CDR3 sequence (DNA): TGTGCCATCAGTGAGTCGACTAGCGAAGAGACCCAGTACTTC.

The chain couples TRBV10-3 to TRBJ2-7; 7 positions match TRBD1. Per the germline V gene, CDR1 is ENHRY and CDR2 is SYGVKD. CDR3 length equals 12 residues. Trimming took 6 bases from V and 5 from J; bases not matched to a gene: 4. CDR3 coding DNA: TGTGCCATCAGAGATACAGGGGACGAGCAGTACTTC. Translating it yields CAIRDTGDEQYF.

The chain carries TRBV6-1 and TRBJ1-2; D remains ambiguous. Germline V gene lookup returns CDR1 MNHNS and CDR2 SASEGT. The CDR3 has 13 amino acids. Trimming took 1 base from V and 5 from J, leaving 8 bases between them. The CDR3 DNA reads TGTGCCAGCAGTGAAGGGGCTGTTTATGGCTACACCTTC. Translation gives CASSEGAVYGYTF.

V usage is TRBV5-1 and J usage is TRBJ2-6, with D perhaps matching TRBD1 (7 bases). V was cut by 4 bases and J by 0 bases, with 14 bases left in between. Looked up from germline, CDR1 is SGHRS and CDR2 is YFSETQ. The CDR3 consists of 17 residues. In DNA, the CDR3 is TGCGCCAGCAGCGGGGGGACAGAAACCTCTGGGGCCAACGTCCTGACTTTC. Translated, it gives CASSGGTETSGANVLTF.

The CDR3 sequence is CASSAYRGRGSYNEQFF. The CDR3 DNA reads TGCGCCAGCAGCGCCTACAGGGGGAGGGGCTCCTACAATGAGCAGTTCTTC. The chain uses TRBV5-1 and TRBJ2-1; the D gene is possibly TRBD1 (8 bases). The CDR3 consists of 17 residues. From germline, CDR1 is SGHRS and CDR2 YFSETQ. Trimming stripped 4 bases from V and 0 bases from J, with 17 bases between.

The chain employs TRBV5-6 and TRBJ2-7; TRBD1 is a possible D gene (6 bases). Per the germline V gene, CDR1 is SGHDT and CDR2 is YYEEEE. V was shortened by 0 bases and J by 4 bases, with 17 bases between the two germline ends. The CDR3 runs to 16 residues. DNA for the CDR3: TGTGCCAGCAGCTTGGGGCTGGGGGCGATAGGATACGAGCAGTACTTC. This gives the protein CASSLGLGAIGYEQYF.